Each of the 17 T cell receptor delta chains below was sequenced from the same sample in a study of gamma delta lymphoproliferative disorders and STAT genes. TCRdb reanalysed the multiplex PCR reads with CATT. The profile shows about 3,800 delta-chain clones, approximately 1% of them singletons. Genomic DNA from isolated PBMCs served as the sequencing template. Sequencing input: blood. Receptors originate from a human donor in good health.

In regard to this clone: Only one base separates this from a far larger clonotype, so it likely reflects a read error. The same CDR3 is also encoded by other DNA sequences in this sample. V and J are TRDV2 and TRDJ1; TRDD3 matches at 8 bases. This CDR3 region has 17 residues. In germline, CDR1 is GEAIGNYY, CDR2 EKD. CDR3 amino acids: CACDPLLDGGYTDKLIF. CDR3 DNA sequence: TGTGCTTGTGACCCCCTCCTAGATGGGGGATACACCGATAAACTCATCTTT.

This clone is judged large. Different DNA sequences within this sample yield the same CDR3. The chain combines TRDV2 with TRDJ1, with TRDD2 matching 8 bases. The CDR3 sequence is 19 residues long. The V and J ends lost 1 base and 0 bases, in that order; junction bases with no gene match: 15. CDR1 and CDR2 from the germline V gene are GEAIGNYY and EKD. The CDR3 DNA is TGTGCCTGTGACACGATAACTTCCTACGGGGGGAGGTACACCGATAAACTCATCTTT. Its protein is CACDTITSYGGRYTDKLIF.

Details on this clone: TCRdb's entry gives the protein of a much larger clone, which mismatches this DNA's translation at residue 12, likely from a read error; the protein reported here is translated from the DNA. This chain uses TRDV2 with TRDJ1, with 9 nucleotides matching TRDD3. The CDR3 sequence is 16 residues long. Germline CDR1 GEAIGNYY, CDR2 EKD. CDR3 sequence: CACDKLGETYTYKLIF. DNA for the CDR3: TGTGCCTGTGACAAACTGGGGGAAACGTACACCTATAAACTCATCTTT.

With regard to this clone: It differs at one base from a far larger clone, so likely a read error. This sequence joins TRDV2 and TRDJ1; 12 bases agree with TRDD3. This CDR3 is built from 23 residues. The V gene end was trimmed by 5 bases and the J gene end by 3 bases; junction bases not matched to a gene: 30. Germline V gene lookup returns CDR1 GEAIGNYY and CDR2 EKD. CDR3 sequence (DNA): TGTGCCTGTGGCACAATTACGGCTTCCTACCAGACCGGACTGGGGGATACACCCGATAAACTCATCTTT. This gives the protein CACGTITASYQTGLGDTPDKLIF.

This clone was seen only a few times. The amino acid sequence in TCRdb belongs to a much larger clone and departs from this DNA's translation at residue 3, likely a sequencing read error; the sequence shown is translated from the DNA. This rearrangement joins TRDV2 to TRDJ3, with 10 bases fitting TRDD3. CDR1 and CDR2 from the germline V gene are GEAIGNYY and EKD. The CDR3 length is 19 residues. CDR3: CARDILGDPSSWDTRQMFF. For the CDR3, the DNA is TGTGCCCGTGACATACTGGGGGATCCGAGCTCCTGGGACACCCGACAGATGTTTTTC.

As to this clone: TCRdb records a much larger clone's protein for this DNA, with a difference at residue 11 that likely arises from a read error; the protein given is the translation of the DNA. The genes are TRDV2 and TRDJ1, with 10 bases identical to TRDD3. The CDR3 loop spans 16 amino acids. Trimming removed 3 bases from V and 3 bases from J; junction bases left unmatched: 9. The V gene's germline CDR1 is GEAIGNYY and CDR2 EKD. This CDR3 is CACDPLGDVHADKLIF. CDR3 nucleotide sequence: TGTGCCTGTGACCCACTGGGGGATGTCCACGCCGATAAACTCATCTTT.

This clone was recorded a few times. The protein recorded in TCRdb matches a much larger clone and deviates from this DNA's translation at residue 8, suggesting a read error; the protein here is obtained by translating the DNA. The chain employs TRDV2 and TRDJ1, with 7 nucleotides matching TRDD3. The CDR3 totals 17 residues. The germline CDR1 and CDR2 sequences are GEAIGNYY and EKD. J gave up 1 base and V 0 bases, and 10 bases lay outside the gene matches. CDR3 in amino acids: CACDTVGEDTRTDKLIF. Written as DNA, the CDR3 is TGTGCCTGTGACACCGTTGGGGAGGATACGCGCACCGATAAACTCATCTTT.

Concerning this clone: A far larger clone is a single base away, which makes a read error likely. Distinct nucleotide sequences in the sample also encode this CDR3. The genes are TRDV2 and TRDJ1, with D possibly TRDD3 on 6 matching bases. The CDR3 length is 16 residues. CDR1 GEAIGNYY and CDR2 EKD come from the germline V gene. The CDR3 spells CACDTLGGRYTDKLIF. The CDR3 DNA follows: TGTGCCTGTGACACCCTCGGGGGAAGGTATACCGATAAACTTATCTTT.

This clone was seen a few times. The likely explanation is a read error, given a far larger clone one base away. Other DNA sequences from this sample encode an identical CDR3 as well. In nucleotides, the CDR3 is TGTGCCTGTGACACCTTACTGGGGGATACGCCTAATGGTGATAAACTCATCTTT. Its protein product is CACDTLLGDTPNGDKLIF. V gene TRDV2 combines with J gene TRDJ1; 13 bases line up with TRDD3. In germline, CDR1 is GEAIGNYY, CDR2 EKD. Germline trimming cut 0 bases from V and 5 bases from J; bases unmatched to any gene: 11. The CDR3 runs 18 residues.

By sample fraction, this clone is medium-sized. The same CDR3 is also encoded by other DNA sequences in this sample. The rearrangement joins TRDV3 to TRDJ1; the D gene is possibly TRDD3 (6 bases). Germline CDR1 and CDR2: TVYSNPD and GDNSRS (reference sequence). Trimming pared 3 bases from V and 0 bases from J, leaving 29 bases between. CDR3 length equals 19 residues. CDR3 in DNA: TGTGCCTTCCTAACCTTGTCCCCTGGGGCCTCACTGTACACCGATAAACTCATCTTT. It specifies CAFLTLSPGASLYTDKLIF.

This clone showed up just a few times. A read error is likely here: a far larger clone is one base away. This sample also contains other DNA sequences that code for the same CDR3. V gene TRDV2 combines with J gene TRDJ3; 8 bases agree with TRDD3. CDR3 length: 22 amino acids. Germline V gene data show CDR1 as GEAIGNYY and CDR2 as EKD. The V and J ends lost 1 base and 0 bases, in that order; junction bases with no gene match: 16. For the CDR3, the DNA is TGTGCCTGTGACACAGAAATTAGCTGGGGGACGCCAAGCTCCTGGGACACCCGACAGATGTTTTTC. Residues: CACDTEISWGTPSSWDTRQMFF.

This clone came up a few times. A far more abundant clone sits one base away, making this likely a read error. The DNA is left out, because the CDR3 cannot be placed on it with certainty; the CDR3 is given as TCRdb lists it. The rearrangement links TRAV29/DV5 to TRDJ1; TRDD3 is the table's D call and was not checked against the DNA. Both ends counted, the CDR3 spans 20 residues. In germline, CDR1 is NSMFDY, CDR2 ISSIKDK. The CDR3 loop reads CSVLLCSHLGSEYCTDKFIF.

This clone was picked up many times. The TCRdb protein comes from a much larger clone and disagrees with this DNA's translation at residue 17, likely due to a read error; the protein given here is derived from the DNA. The gene calls are TRDV1 and TRDJ1, with TRDD3 matching over 11 bases. Germline V gene lookup returns CDR1 TSWWSYY and CDR2 QGS. CDR3 length: 19 residues. CDR3 nucleotide sequence: TGTGCTCTTGGGGAACCCACCTACGCTGGGGGATACAGGTTAGGTAAACCCATCTTT. Translating gives CALGEPTYAGGYRLGKPIF.

In this sample, this clone turned up a few times. Translating this DNA gives a protein that differs at residue 14 from the TCRdb one, which belongs to a much larger clone; a read error is likely, and the protein shown is this translation. The CDR3 region is CACDAVLGESSWDIRQMFF. CDR3 DNA sequence: TGTGCCTGTGATGCGGTACTGGGGGAGAGCTCCTGGGACATCCGACAGATGTTTTTC. The chain couples TRDV2 to TRDJ3, with 9 nucleotides matching TRDD3. CDR3 length: 19 residues. Per germline, CDR1 GEAIGNYY and CDR2 EKD.

Turning to this clone: A far larger clone is only one base removed, so a read error is likely. CDR3 in DNA: TGTGCCTTAAGGCATTTCTGGGAGATACGCACCGATAAACTCATCTTT. This sequence encodes CALRHFWEIRTDKLIF. The chain has TRDV3 and TRDJ1, with a possible D match to TRDD3 (6 bases). CDR1 and CDR2 (germline): TVYSNPD, GDNSRS (reference sequence). The CDR3 length is 16 residues. V was pared by 3 bases and J by 1 base, with 21 bases between.

This clone was observed a few times. A much more abundant neighbour one base away suggests this may be a read error. The sample holds other DNA sequences that translate to the same CDR3. This rearrangement joins TRDV1 to TRDJ1; 8 nucleotides match TRDD3. CDR1 is TSWWSYY, CDR2 QGS, per germline. The CDR3 extends over 24 amino acids. The V and J ends lost 4 bases and 0 bases, in that order; junction bases with no gene match: 31. This chain's CDR3 is CALGAPTRHANEVLGVYYTDKLIF. The CDR3 DNA reads as TGTGCTCTTGGGGCGCCCACCAGACACGCCAATGAAGTACTGGGGGTCTACTACACCGATAAACTCATCTTT.

This clone was counted a few times. The protein held in TCRdb is that of a much larger clone and does not match this DNA's translation at residue 5, likely because of a read error; the protein shown is translated from the DNA. CDR3 in amino acids: CACDAVSPVGYTDKLIF. CDR3 in DNA: TGTGCCTGTGACGCCGTTTCACCCGTGGGGTACACCGATAAACTCATCTTT. This rearrangement joins TRDV2 to TRDJ1; D perhaps matches TRDD3 (5 bases). Between the trimmed V and J ends, which lost 3 bases and 0 bases, there was a span of 19 bases. Germline V gene lookup returns CDR1 GEAIGNYY and CDR2 EKD. CDR3 size: 17 residues.